This T cell receptor beta chain was captured by sequencing in a study of shared clonotypes between healthy human individuals. This table comes from immunoSEQ multiplex PCR, and its TCRdb copy is limited to in-frame clones, with some not included. The table includes 1,500,000 or so clones, just under 99% detected once. This clone was detected once. The CDR3 covers 12 residues. The V segment lost 4 bases and the J segment 8 bases; nucleotides outside the gene matches: 3. Germline CDR1 is ENHRY and CDR2 is SYGVKD. The rearrangement joins TRBV10-3 to TRBJ1-1, with TRBD1 matching over 8 bases. This TCR came from a man aged 30 to 45 in good health. The material sequenced was naive CD4+ T cells sorted from blood. Subset reported: CD45RA+ positively selected. In DNA form, the CDR3 reads TGTGCCATCAGTGCCCAGGGGGCGGAAGCTTTCTTT. The encoded protein is CAISAQGAEAFF.